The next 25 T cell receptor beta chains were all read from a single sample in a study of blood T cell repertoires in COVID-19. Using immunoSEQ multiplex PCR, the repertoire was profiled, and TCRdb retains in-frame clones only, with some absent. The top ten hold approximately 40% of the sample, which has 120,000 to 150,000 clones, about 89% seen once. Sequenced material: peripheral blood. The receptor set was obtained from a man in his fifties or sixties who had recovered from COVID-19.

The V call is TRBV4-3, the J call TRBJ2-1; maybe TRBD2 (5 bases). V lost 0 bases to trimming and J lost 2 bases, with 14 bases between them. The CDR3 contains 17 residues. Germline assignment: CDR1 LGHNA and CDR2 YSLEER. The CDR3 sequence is CASSQDTGKTTYNEQFF. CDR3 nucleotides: TGCGCCAGCAGCCAAGATACGGGGAAGACGACCTACAATGAGCAGTTCTTC.

Written as DNA, the CDR3 is TGTGCCAGCAGACCTAGCGGGACGAACACCGGGGAGCTGTTTTTT. It encodes CASRPSGTNTGELFF. The rearrangement joins TRBV6-2 or TRBV6-3 to TRBJ2-2; 9 bases agree with TRBD2. The CDR3 consists of 15 residues. The V and J ends lost 6 bases and 0 bases, in that order; junction bases with no gene match: 2. The germline CDR1 and CDR2 sequences are MNHEY and SVGEGT.

This CDR3 reads CASSQGGQGYNSPLHF. The CDR3 nucleotides read TGCGCCAGCAGCCAGGGAGGACAGGGCTATAATTCACCCCTCCACTTT. The chain uses TRBV4-1 and TRBJ1-6; 8 bases are a match to TRBD1. CDR1 is MGHRA and CDR2 is YSYEKL in the germline V gene. J was trimmed by 3 bases and V by 3 bases; bases with no gene match: 4. The CDR3 extends over 16 amino acids.

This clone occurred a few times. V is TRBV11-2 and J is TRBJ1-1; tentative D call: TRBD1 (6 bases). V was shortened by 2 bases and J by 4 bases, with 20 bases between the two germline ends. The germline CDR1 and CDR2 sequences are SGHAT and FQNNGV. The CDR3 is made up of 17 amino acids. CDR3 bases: TGTGCCAGCAGCTTATACCCACAGGGAAGGAAGGGCACTGAAGCTTTCTTT. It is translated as CASSLYPQGRKGTEAFF.

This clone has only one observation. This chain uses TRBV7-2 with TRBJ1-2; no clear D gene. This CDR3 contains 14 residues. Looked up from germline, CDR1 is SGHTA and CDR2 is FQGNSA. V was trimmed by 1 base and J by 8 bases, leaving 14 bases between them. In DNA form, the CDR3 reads TGTGCCAGCAGCTTAGGACCAGGCGCAAGGGGCTACACCTTC. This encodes CASSLGPGARGYTF.

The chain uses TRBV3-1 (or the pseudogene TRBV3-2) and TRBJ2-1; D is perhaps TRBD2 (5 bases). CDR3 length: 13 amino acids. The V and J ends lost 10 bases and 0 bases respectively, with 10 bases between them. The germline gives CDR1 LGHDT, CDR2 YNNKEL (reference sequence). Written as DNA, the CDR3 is TGTGCCACAACGGGGTCCTCCTACAATGAGCAGTTCTTC. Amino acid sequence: CATTGSSYNEQFF.

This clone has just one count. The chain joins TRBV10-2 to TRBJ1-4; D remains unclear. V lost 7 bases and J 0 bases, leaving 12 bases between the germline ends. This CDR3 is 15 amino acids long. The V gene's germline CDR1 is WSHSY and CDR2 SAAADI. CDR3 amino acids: CASKRAQATNEKLFF. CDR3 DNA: TGCGCCAGCAAGAGGGCGCAGGCAACTAATGAAAAACTGTTTTTT.

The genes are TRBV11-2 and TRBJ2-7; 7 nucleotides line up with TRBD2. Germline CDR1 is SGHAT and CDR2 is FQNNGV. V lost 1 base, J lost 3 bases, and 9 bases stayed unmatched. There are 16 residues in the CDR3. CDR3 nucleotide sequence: TGTGCCAGCAGCTTAGTCGTCGGGACTAACCACTACGAGCAGTACTTC. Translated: CASSLVVGTNHYEQYF.

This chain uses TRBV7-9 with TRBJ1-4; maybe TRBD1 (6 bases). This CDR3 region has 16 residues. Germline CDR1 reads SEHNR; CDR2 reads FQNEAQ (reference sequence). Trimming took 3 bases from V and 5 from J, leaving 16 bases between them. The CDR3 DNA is TGTGCCAGCAGCTTTTCCACAGGGTACAGAAATGAAAAACTGTTTTTT. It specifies CASSFSTGYRNEKLFF.

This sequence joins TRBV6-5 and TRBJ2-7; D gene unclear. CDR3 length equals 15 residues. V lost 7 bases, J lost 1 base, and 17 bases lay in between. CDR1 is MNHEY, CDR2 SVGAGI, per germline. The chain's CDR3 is CASTRAATASYEQYF. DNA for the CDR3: TGTGCCAGCACCCGCGCAGCGACCGCGTCCTACGAGCAGTACTTC.

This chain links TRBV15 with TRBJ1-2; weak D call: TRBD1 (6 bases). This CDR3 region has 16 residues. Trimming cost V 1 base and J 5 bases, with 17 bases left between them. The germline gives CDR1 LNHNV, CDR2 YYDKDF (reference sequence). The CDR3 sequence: CATSRGQAGFGYGYTF. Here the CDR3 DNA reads TGTGCCACCAGCAGAGGACAGGCAGGGTTTGGGTATGGCTACACCTTC.

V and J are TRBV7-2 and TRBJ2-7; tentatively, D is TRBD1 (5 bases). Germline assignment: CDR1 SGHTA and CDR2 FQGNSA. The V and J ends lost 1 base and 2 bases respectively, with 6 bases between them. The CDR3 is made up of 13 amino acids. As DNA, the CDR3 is TGTGCCAGCAGCTTAGTAGGGGCCTACGAGCAGTACTTC. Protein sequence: CASSLVGAYEQYF.

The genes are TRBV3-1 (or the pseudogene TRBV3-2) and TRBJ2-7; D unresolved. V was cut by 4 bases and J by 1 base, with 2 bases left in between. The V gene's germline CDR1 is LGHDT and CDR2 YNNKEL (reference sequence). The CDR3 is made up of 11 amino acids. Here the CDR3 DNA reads TGTGCCAGCAGCCCTTCCTACGAGCAGTACTTC. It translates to CASSPSYEQYF.

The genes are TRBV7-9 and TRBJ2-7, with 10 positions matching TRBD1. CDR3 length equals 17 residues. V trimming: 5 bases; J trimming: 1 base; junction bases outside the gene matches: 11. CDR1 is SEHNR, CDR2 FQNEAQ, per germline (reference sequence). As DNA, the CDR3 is TGTGCCAGCAGCGGAAGAAAGGACAGGGGGTTATCCTACGAGCAGTACTTC. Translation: CASSGRKDRGLSYEQYF.

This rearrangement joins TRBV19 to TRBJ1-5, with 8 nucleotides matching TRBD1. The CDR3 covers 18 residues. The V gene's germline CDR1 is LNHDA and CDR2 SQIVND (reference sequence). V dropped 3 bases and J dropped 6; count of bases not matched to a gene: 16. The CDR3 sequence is CASSIGQGQGKLGQPQHF. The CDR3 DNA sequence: TGTGCCAGTAGTATTGGCCAAGGACAGGGAAAATTGGGTCAGCCCCAGCATTTT.

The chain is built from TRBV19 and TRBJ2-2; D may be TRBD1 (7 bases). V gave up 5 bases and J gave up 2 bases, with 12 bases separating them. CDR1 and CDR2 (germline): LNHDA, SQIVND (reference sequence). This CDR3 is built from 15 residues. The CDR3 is CASSQGGRNTGELFF. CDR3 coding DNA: TGTGCCAGTAGTCAGGGGGGCCGAAACACCGGGGAGCTGTTTTTT. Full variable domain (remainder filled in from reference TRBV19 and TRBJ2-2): DGGITQSPKYLFRKEGQNVTLSCEQNLNHDAMYWYRQDPGQGLRLIYYSQIVNDFQKGDIAEGYSVSREKKESFPLTVTSAQKNPTAFYLCASSQGGRNTGELFFGEGSRLTVL.

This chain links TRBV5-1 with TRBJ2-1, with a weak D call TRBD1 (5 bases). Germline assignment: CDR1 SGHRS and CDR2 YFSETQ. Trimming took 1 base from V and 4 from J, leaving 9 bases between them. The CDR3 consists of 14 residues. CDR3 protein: CASSLSTAYNEQFF. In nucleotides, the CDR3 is TGCGCCAGCAGCTTGTCGACAGCTTACAATGAGCAGTTCTTC.

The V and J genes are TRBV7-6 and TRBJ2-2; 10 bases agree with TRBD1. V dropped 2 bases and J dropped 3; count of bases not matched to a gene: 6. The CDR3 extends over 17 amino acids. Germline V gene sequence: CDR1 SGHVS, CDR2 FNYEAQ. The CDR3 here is CASSLSPTGGYTGELFF. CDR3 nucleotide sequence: TGTGCCAGCAGCTTATCCCCGACAGGGGGCTACACCGGGGAGCTGTTTTTT.

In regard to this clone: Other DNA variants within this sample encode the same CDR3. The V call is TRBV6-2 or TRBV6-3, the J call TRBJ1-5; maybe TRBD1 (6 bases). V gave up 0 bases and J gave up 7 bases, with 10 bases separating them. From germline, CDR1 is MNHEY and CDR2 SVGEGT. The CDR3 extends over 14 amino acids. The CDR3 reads CASSYSGGRQPQHF. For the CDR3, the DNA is TGTGCCAGCAGTTACTCGGGGGGGCGGCAGCCCCAGCATTTT.

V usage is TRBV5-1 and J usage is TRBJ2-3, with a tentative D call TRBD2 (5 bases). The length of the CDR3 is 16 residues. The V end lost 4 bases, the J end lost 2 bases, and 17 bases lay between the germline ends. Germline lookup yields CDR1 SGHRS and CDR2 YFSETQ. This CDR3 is CASSPIRGRNTDTQYF. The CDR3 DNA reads TGCGCCAGCAGCCCTATACGGGGAAGGAACACAGATACGCAGTATTTT.

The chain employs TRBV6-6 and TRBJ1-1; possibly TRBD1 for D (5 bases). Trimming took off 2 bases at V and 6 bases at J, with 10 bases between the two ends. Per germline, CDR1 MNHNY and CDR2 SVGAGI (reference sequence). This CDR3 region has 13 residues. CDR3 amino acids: CASSYDPGSEAFF. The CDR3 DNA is TGTGCCAGCAGTTACGATCCAGGGTCTGAAGCTTTCTTT.

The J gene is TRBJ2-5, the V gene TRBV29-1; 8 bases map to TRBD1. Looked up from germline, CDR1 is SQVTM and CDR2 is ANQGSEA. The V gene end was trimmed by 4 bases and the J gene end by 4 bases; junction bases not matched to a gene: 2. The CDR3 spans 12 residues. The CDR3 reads CSVGQGRETQYF. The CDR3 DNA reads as TGCAGCGTTGGACAGGGGAGAGAGACCCAGTACTTC.

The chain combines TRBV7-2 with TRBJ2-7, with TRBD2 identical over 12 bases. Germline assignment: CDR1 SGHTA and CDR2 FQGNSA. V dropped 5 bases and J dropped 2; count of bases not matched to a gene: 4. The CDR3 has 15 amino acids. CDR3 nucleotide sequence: TGTGCCAGCAGCCAGACTAGCGGGGGAACCTACGAGCAGTACTTC. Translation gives CASSQTSGGTYEQYF.

The CDR3 is CASSLGLNQGLAGELFF. CDR3 DNA sequence: TGTGCCAGCAGCTTAGGCCTAAATCAGGGCCTGGCCGGGGAGCTGTTTTTT. The chain recombines TRBV13 with TRBJ2-2, with D tentatively TRBD1 (5 bases). Trimming cost V 0 bases and J 6 bases, with 17 bases left between them. The CDR3 loop spans 17 amino acids. Germline V gene data show CDR1 as PRHDT and CDR2 as FYEKMQ (reference sequence).

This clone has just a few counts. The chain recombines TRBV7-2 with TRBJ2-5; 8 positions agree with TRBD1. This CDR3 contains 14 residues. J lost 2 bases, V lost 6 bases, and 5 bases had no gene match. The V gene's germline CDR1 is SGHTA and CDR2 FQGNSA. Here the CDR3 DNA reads TGTGCCAGCAGATCAACAGGGGGACAAGAGACCCAGTACTTC. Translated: CASRSTGGQETQYF.